This TCR beta chain was identified during a study of glioma-infiltrating T cells. Comments on this clonotype: Its antigen is currently unknown.

Amplification of TCR alpha and beta CDR3 regions from RNA used iRepertoire nested multiplex PCR. For one-step reverse transcription and amplification, 100-400 ng of tissue mRNA or PBMC total RNA was used. TCRdb recomputed calls from the multiplex PCR reads with MiXCR, one row per CDR3 protein. The sample lists about 22,000 distinct CDR3 sequences, roughly 25% occurring once. Study observations and caveats: Tissue-blood divergence was below expectation in non-neoplastic patients, above in gliomas. Tissue and blood shared very few CDR3 sequences.

The sample taken for sequencing was glioma tissue, nonneoplastic brain tissue, or PBMCs (not recorded which). The TCR was taken from a human donor with low-grade glioma or glioblastoma, undergoing nonglioma brain surgery, or in good health (not recorded which).

CDR3 DNA sequence: TGCGCCAGCAGCCAAGATATATTGAGGGCAGTTGGTGGAAACACCATATATTTT. It yields the protein CASSQDILRAVGGNTIYF. The gene calls are TRBV4-1 and TRBJ1-3; D unclear. Germline loops: CDR1 MGHRA, CDR2 YSYEKL. CDR3 length: 18 residues. Trimming left V 0 bases short and J 3 bases short, with 18 bases between.